The source of this T cell receptor (beta chain) is a study of T cell responses to AZD1222 COVID-19 vaccine. General study findings and limits: White British ancestry dominated among donors, who included more females, and clonal diversity was possibly underestimated.

Germline CDR1 and CDR2: SNHLY and FYNNEI. CDR3 length: 14 residues. Between the trimmed V and J ends, which lost 4 bases and 1 base, there was a span of 10 bases. Using immunoSEQ multiplex PCR, the repertoire was profiled, and TCRdb retains in-frame clones only, with some absent. The sample records 150,000 to 200,000 clones, roughly nine tenths being singletons. Notes on this clone: The antigen is undetermined.

This chain joins TRBV2 and TRBJ1-1; tentatively, D is TRBD1 (5 bases). This material consisted of peripheral blood, taken 28 days after the second AZD1222 dose. The TCR sequence derives from an adult who received the AZD1222 COVID-19 vaccine. Written as DNA, the CDR3 is TGTGCCAGCAGTGGCGACAGCCAGAACACTGAAGCTTTCTTT. Protein product: CASSGDSQNTEAFF. Full variable domain (rest looked up from reference TRBV2 and TRBJ1-1): EPEVTQTPSHQVTQMGQEVILRCVPISNHLYFYWYRQILGQKVEFLVSFYNNEISEKSEIFDDQFSVERPDGSNFTLKIRSTKLEDSAMYFCASSGDSQNTEAFFGQGTRLTVV.